Listed below are T cell receptor beta chains from one sample, sequenced in a study of identical twins. In TCRdb, the 5' RACE reads were re-called with MiXCR into one record per CDR3 protein. The table records about 890,000 distinct CDR3 sequences, 9% to 15% of them present only once. These sequences were also reported in another study, on yellow fever vaccine responses in identical twins.

The sample taken for sequencing was PBMCs. These receptors originate from a woman aged 18-35 years in good health. CDR3s include the opening cysteine and the closing phenylalanine or tryptophan. Fields, in order: clone size, D gene, V gene, J gene, CDR3 protein, CDR3 DNA. A D gene is named only where the DNA matches it firmly. A row's size may be missing; if present it is once, few, many or a size class.

-,-,TRBV19,TRBJ1-3,CASSIATVSGNTIYF,TGTGCCAGTAGTATAGCGACCGTCTCTGGAAACACCATATATTTT
many,TRBD1,TRBV28,TRBJ2-3,CASSLRRTGGLSTDTQYF,TGTGCCAGCAGTTTACGCCGGACAGGGGGCCTTAGCACAGATACGCAGTATTTT
-,-,TRBV7-9,TRBJ2-1,CASSWGDFSYNEQFF,TGTGCCAGCAGTTGGGGGGACTTCTCCTACAATGAGCAGTTCTTC
few,-,TRBV20-1,TRBJ2-7,CSAWGQYF,TGCAGTGCTTGGGGGCAGTACTTC
-,TRBD2,TRBV2,TRBJ2-3,CASHRDYGRDTQYF,TGTGCCAGCCACCGGGACTATGGACGAGATACGCAGTATTTT
-,-,TRBV20-1,TRBJ2-5,CSARDSPRETQYF,TGCAGTGCTAGGGACTCACCCCGGGAGACCCAGTACTTC
few,TRBD1,TRBV29-1,TRBJ2-7,CSGTGQGAYEQYF,TGCAGCGGGACCGGACAGGGGGCTTACGAGCAGTACTTC
many,TRBD1,TRBV12-3/TRBV12-4,TRBJ1-1,CASSPRTGRNTEAFF,TGTGCCAGCAGTCCCAGGACAGGCCGGAACACTGAAGCTTTCTTT
few,-,TRBV20-1,TRBJ1-2,CSAPTPGVGYGYTF,TGCAGTGCCCCAACCCCCGGGGTCGGCTATGGCTACACCTTC
-,-,TRBV5-1,TRBJ2-7,CASSRGPGSAYEQYF,TGCGCCAGCAGCCGGGGGCCGGGGTCGGCCTACGAGCAGTACTTC
-,TRBD1,TRBV27,TRBJ1-4,CASSLLTGKGGKLFF,TGTGCCAGCAGTCTTTTGACAGGGAAAGGGGGAAAACTGTTTTTT
few,TRBD2,TRBV6-5,TRBJ2-1,CASSYSVYGGRAYEQFF,TGTGCCAGCAGTTACTCGGTTTACGGCGGGAGGGCCTATGAGCAGTTCTTC
-,-,TRBV20-1,TRBJ2-1,CSLSLGASYNEQFF,TGCAGTCTCTCTCTTGGGGCTTCCTACAATGAGCAGTTCTTC
few,-,TRBV7-2,TRBJ2-6,CASTAALLASGANVLTF,TGTGCCAGCACGGCTGCTCTTCTAGCCTCTGGGGCCAACGTCCTGACTTTC
-,-,TRBV19,TRBJ1-6,CASRSDNSPLHF,TGTGCCAGTAGGAGTGATAATTCACCCCTCCACTTT
-,TRBD2,TRBV18,TRBJ2-3,CASSPPSSGGAKDTQYF,TGTGCCAGCTCACCACCATCCAGCGGGGGGGCCAAAGATACGCAGTATTTT
few,TRBD2,TRBV20-1,TRBJ2-4,CSATSGRAKNIQYF,TGCAGTGCTACTAGCGGGAGGGCCAAAAACATTCAGTACTTC
-,TRBD2,TRBV7-9,TRBJ2-5,CASSLLGLAGEETQYF,TGTGCCAGCAGCTTACTCGGACTAGCGGGGGAAGAGACCCAGTACTTC
few,TRBD1,TRBV6-5,TRBJ1-1,CASSYTGQVYTEAFF,TGTGCCAGCAGTTACACAGGACAGGTTTACACTGAAGCTTTCTTT
many,-,TRBV12-3/TRBV12-4,TRBJ2-6,CASSSNRAGANVLTF,TGTGCCAGCAGTTCAAACAGGGCTGGGGCCAACGTCCTGACTTTC
-,TRBD2,TRBV15,TRBJ2-7,CATSRGSGRLNEQYF,TGTGCCACCAGCAGAGGTAGCGGGAGGTTGAACGAGCAGTACTTC
-,-,TRBV7-9,TRBJ1-3,CASSLDGSGNTIYF,TGTGCCAGCAGCTTAGACGGAAGTGGAAACACCATATATTTT
-,-,TRBV28,TRBJ2-6,CASRFRQGSGANVLTF,TGTGCCAGCAGATTCCGCCAGGGGTCTGGGGCCAACGTCCTGACTTTC
few,-,TRBV11-3,TRBJ2-5,CASSPRVQETQYF,TGTGCCAGCAGCCCTAGAGTCCAAGAGACCCAGTACTTC
many,TRBD1,TRBV15,TRBJ1-6,CATSRDRGNSPLHF,TGTGCCACCAGCAGGGACAGGGGTAATTCACCCCTCCACTTT
-,-,TRBV7-9,TRBJ2-2,CASSPRPIGVAWELFF,TGTGCCAGCAGCCCTCGCCCCATTGGTGTGGCCTGGGAGCTGTTTTTT
few,TRBD1,TRBV12-3/TRBV12-4,TRBJ1-5,CASSARTGGYQPQHF,TGTGCCAGCAGTGCAAGGACAGGGGGATATCAGCCCCAGCATTTT
few,-,TRBV24-1,TRBJ2-3,CATSDSQGGRTDTQYF,TGTGCCACCAGTGATTCCCAGGGAGGTCGCACAGATACGCAGTATTTT
many,TRBD2,TRBV12-3/TRBV12-4,TRBJ2-1,CASSPSGGASDEQFF,TGTGCCAGCAGCCCTAGCGGGGGGGCTTCGGATGAGCAGTTCTTC
-,-,TRBV28,TRBJ1-2,CASSQRGLVYGYTF,TGTGCCAGCAGCCAAAGGGGCCTGGTGTATGGCTACACCTTC
few,-,TRBV20-1,TRBJ2-3,CSADWAESTDTQYF,TGCAGTGCCGATTGGGCAGAGAGCACAGATACGCAGTATTTT
-,-,TRBV6-1,TRBJ1-1,CASSAHIATEAFF,TGTGCCAGCAGTGCCCATATTGCCACTGAAGCTTTCTTT
many,-,TRBV28,TRBJ2-1,CASSFGLGYNEQFF,TGTGCCAGCAGTTTCGGCCTAGGTTACAATGAGCAGTTCTTC
-,TRBD2,TRBV5-1,TRBJ2-7,CASSPTGTSVPYEQYF,TGCGCCAGCAGCCCAACCGGGACTAGCGTACCCTACGAGCAGTACTTC
few,TRBD2,TRBV20-1,TRBJ2-2,CSARDLLAENTGELFF,TGCAGTGCTAGAGATCTTCTAGCGGAGAACACCGGGGAGCTGTTTTTT
many,TRBD1,TRBV6-1,TRBJ1-1,CASSEGTGVLPTEAFF,TGTGCCAGCAGTGAGGGGACAGGGGTCCTTCCCACTGAAGCTTTCTTT
-,TRBD2,TRBV4-1,TRBJ2-3,CASSQDRARETVYTDTQYF,TGCGCCAGCAGCCAAGATAGGGCGCGGGAGACGGTTTACACAGATACGCAGTATTTT
few,TRBD2,TRBV28,TRBJ2-3,CASRTSGVTDTQYF,TGTGCCAGCCGGACTAGCGGGGTTACAGATACGCAGTATTTT